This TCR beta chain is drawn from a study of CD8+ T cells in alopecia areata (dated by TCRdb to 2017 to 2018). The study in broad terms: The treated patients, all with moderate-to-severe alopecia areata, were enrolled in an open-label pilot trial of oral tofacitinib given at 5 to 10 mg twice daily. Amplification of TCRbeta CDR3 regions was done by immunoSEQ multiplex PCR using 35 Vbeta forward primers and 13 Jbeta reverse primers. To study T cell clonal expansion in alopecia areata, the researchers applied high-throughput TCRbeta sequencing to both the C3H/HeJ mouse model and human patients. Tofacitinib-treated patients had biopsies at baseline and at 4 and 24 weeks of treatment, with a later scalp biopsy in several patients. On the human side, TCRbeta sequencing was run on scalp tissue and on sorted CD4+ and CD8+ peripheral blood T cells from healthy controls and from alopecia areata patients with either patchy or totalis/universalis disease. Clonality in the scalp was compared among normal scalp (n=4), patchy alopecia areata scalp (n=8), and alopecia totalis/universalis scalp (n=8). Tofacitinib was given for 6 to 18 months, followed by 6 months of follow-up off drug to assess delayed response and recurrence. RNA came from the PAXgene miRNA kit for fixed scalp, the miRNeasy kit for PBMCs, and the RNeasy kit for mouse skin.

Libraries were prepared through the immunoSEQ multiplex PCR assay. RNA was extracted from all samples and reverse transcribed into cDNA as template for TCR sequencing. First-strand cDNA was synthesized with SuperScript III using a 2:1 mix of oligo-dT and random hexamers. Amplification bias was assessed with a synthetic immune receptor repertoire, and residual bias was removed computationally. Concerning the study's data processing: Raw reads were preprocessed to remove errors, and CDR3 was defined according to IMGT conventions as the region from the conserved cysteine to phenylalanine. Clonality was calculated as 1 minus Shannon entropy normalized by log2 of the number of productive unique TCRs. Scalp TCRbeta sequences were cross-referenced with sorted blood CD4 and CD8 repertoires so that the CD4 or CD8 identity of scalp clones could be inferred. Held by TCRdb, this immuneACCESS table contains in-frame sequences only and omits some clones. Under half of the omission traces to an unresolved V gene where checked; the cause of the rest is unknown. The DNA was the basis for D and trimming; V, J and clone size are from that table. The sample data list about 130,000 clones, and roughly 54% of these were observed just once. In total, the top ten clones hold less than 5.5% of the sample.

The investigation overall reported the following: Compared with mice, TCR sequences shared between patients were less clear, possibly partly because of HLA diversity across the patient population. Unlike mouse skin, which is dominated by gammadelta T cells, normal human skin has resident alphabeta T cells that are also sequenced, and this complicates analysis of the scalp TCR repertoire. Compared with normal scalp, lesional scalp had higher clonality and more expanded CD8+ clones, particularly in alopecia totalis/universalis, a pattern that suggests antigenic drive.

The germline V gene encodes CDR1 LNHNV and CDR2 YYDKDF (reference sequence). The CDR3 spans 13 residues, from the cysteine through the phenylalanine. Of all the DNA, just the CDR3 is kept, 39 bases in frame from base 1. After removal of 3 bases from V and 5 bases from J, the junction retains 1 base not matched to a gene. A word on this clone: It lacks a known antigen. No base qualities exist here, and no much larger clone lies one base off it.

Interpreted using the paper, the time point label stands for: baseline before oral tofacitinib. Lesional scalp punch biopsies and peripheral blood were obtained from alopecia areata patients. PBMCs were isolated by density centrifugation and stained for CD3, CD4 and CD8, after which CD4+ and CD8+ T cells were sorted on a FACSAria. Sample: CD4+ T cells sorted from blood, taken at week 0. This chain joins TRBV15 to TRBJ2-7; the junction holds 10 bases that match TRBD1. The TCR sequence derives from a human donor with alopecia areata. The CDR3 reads CATSRTGGDEQYF. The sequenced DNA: TGTGCCACCAGCAGGACAGGGGGCGACGAGCAGTACTTC.